This entry features one T cell receptor beta chain sequence. The data originate from a study of T cell clones after liver transplantation. Between the trimmed V and J ends, which lost 5 bases and 7 bases, there was a span of 18 bases. Germline V CDR1 and CDR2: SGHVS, FQNEAQ. The CDR3 consists of 14 residues. Data came from immunoSEQ multiplex PCR; TCRdb stores just in-frame clones and leaves some out. This sample yields tens of thousands of clones, of which roughly 92% are seen a single time; around a quarter belongs to the top ten. This chain uses TRBV7-8 with TRBJ2-7, with D possibly being TRBD2 (7 bases). The sample was CD8+ T cells from blood, taken less than 26 months after liver transplant. The sequence was obtained from a human patient who received a liver transplant. The graft donor may have given rise to some T cells. CDR3 nucleotide sequence: TGTGCCAGCAGCCCCAGGGGAGGGGAGATGGAGCAGTACTTC. Residues: CASSPRGGEMEQYF.